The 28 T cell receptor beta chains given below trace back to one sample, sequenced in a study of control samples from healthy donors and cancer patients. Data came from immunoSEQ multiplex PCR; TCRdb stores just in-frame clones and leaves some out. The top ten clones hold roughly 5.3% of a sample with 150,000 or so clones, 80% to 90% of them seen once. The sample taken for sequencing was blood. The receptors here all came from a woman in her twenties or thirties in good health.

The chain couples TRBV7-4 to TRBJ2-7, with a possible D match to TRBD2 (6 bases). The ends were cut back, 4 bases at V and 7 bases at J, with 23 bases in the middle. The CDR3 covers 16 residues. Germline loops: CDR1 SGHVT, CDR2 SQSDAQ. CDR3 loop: CASSWGDPGRGEEQYV. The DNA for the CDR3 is TGTGCCAGCAGCTGGGGGGACCCAGGTCGTGGGGAGGAGCAGTACGTC.

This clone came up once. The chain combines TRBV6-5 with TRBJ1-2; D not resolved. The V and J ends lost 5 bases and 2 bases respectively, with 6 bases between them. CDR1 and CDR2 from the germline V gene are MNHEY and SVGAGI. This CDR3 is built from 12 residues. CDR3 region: CASSPENYGYTF. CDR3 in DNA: TGTGCCAGCAGTCCGGAAAACTATGGCTACACCTTC.

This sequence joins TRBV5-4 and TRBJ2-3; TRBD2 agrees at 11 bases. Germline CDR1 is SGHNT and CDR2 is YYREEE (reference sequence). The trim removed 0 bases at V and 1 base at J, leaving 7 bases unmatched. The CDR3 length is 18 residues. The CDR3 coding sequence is TGTGCCAGCAGCTTGGGACTAGCGGGGCAAGTGGGCACAGATACGCAGTATTTT. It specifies CASSLGLAGQVGTDTQYF. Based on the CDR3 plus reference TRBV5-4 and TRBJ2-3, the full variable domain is ETGVTQSPTHLIKTRGQQVTLRCSSQSGHNTVSWYQQALGQGPQFIFQYYREEENGRGNFPPRFSGLQFPNYSSELNVNALELDDSALYLCASSLGLAGQVGTDTQYFGPGTRLTVL.

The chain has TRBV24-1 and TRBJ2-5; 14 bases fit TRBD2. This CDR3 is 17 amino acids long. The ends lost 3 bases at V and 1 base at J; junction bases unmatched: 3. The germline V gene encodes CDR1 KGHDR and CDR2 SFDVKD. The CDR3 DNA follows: TGTGCCACCAGTGATCCGGGACTAGCGGGGGCCCAAGAGACCCAGTACTTC. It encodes CATSDPGLAGAQETQYF.

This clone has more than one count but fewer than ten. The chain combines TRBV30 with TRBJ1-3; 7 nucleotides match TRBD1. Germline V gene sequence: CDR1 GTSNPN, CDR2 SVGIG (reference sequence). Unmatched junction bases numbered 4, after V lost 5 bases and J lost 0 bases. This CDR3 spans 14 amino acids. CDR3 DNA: TGTGCCTGGGTGGACAGGTCCTCTGGAAACACCATATATTTT. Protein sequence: CAWVDRSSGNTIYF.

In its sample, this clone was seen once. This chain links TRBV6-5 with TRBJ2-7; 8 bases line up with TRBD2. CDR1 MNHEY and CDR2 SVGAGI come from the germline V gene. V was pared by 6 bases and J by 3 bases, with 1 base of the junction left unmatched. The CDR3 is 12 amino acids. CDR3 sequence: CASRTSGYEQYF. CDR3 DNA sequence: TGTGCCAGCAGAACTAGCGGCTACGAGCAGTACTTC.

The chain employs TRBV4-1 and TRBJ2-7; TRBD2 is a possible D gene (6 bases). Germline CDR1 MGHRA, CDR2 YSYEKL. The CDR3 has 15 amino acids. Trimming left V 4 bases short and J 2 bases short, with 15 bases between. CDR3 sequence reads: CASSLRRDLAYEQYF. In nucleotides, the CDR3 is TGCGCCAGCAGCCTACGGCGGGATCTGGCCTACGAGCAGTACTTC.

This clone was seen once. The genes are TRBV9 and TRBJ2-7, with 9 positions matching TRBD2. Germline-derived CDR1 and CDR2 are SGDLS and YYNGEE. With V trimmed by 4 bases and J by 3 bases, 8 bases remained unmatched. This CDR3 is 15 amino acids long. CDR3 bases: TGTGCCAGCAGCACGGGACTAGCAGTTGGCTACGAGCAGTACTTC. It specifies CASSTGLAVGYEQYF.

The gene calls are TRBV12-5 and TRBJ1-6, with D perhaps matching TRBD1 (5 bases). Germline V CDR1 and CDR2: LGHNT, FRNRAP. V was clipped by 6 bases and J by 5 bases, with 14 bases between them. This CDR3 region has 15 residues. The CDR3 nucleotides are TGTGCTAGTGGACTGCAGGGCCTTAATAATTCACCCCTCCACTTT. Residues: CASGLQGLNNSPLHF.

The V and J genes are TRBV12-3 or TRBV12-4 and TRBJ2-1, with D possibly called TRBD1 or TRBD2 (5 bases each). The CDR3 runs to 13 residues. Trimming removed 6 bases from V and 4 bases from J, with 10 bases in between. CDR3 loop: CASSGDGYNEQFF. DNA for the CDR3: TGTGCCAGCAGCGGGGACGGATACAATGAGCAGTTCTTC.

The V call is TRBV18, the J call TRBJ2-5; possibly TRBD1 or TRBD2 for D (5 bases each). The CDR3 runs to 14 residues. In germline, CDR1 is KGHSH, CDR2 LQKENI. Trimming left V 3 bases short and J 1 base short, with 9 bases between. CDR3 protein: CASSPRDGQETQYF. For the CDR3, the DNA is TGTGCCAGCTCACCTAGGGACGGCCAAGAGACCCAGTACTTC.

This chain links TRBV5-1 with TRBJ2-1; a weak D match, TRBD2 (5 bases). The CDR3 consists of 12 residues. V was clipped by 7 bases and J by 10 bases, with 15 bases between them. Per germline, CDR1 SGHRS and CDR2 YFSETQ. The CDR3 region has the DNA TGCGCCAGCCGGGCCGAGGGAAACGAGCAGTTCTTC. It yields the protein CASRAEGNEQFF.

This chain's CDR3 is CASSPGSGGLLNQPQHF. CDR3 in DNA: TGCGCCAGCAGCCCTGGATCCGGCGGACTTCTTAATCAGCCCCAGCATTTT. The chain couples TRBV5-1 to TRBJ1-5; D unresolved. The V end was cut by 4 bases, the J end by 4 bases, with 21 bases between. The CDR3 consists of 17 residues. Germline CDR1 SGHRS, CDR2 YFSETQ. Full variable domain (missing parts from reference TRBV5-1 and TRBJ1-5): KAGVTQTPRYLIKTRGQQVTLSCSPISGHRSVSWYQQTPGQGLQFLFEYFSETQRNKGNFPGRFSGRQFSNSRSEMNVSTLELGDSALYLCASSPGSGGLLNQPQHFGDGTRLSIL.

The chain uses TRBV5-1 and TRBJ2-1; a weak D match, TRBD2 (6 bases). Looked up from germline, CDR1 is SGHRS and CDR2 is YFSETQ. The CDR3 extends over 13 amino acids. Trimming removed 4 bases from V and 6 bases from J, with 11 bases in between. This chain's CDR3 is CASSEGLTNEQFF. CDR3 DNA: TGCGCCAGCAGCGAGGGACTCACCAATGAGCAGTTCTTC. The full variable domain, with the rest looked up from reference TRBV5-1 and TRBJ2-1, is KAGVTQTPRYLIKTRGQQVTLSCSPISGHRSVSWYQQTPGQGLQFLFEYFSETQRNKGNFPGRFSGRQFSNSRSEMNVSTLELGDSALYLCASSEGLTNEQFFGPGTRLTVL.

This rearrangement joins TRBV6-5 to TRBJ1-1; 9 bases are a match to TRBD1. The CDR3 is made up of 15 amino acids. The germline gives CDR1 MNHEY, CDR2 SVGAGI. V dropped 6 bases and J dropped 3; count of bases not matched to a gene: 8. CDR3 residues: CASRGRTGVDTEAFF. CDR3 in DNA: TGTGCCAGCAGGGGGAGGACAGGGGTAGACACTGAAGCTTTCTTT.

The CDR3 DNA reads TGTGCCTGGAGCCCCTTCGGCGGGGTAGTGGATACGCAGTATTTT. The encoded protein is CAWSPFGGVVDTQYF. This chain connects TRBV30 to TRBJ2-3; maybe TRBD2 (6 bases). The germline V gene has CDR1 GTSNPN and CDR2 SVGIG (reference sequence). V was trimmed by 3 bases and J by 6 bases, leaving 19 bases between them. The CDR3 covers 15 residues.

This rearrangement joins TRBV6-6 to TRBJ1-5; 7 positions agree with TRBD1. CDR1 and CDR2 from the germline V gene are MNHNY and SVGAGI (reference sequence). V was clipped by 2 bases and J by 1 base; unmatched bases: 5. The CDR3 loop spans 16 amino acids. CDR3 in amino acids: CASSYRDRISNQPQHF. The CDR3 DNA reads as TGTGCCAGCAGTTACCGGGACAGAATAAGCAATCAGCCCCAGCATTTT.

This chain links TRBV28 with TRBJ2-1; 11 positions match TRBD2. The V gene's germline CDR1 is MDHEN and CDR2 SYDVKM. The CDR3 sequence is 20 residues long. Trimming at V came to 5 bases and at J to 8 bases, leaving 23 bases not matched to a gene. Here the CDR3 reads CASSAPTGTVSGRAFDEQFF. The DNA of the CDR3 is TGTGCCAGCAGTGCCCCAACCGGGACAGTTAGCGGGAGGGCCTTTGATGAGCAGTTCTTC. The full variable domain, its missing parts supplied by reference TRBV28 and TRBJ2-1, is DVKVTQSSRYLVKRTGEKVFLECVQDMDHENMFWYRQDPGLGLRLIYFSYDVKMKEKGDIPEGYSVSREKKERFSLILESASTNQTSMYLCASSAPTGTVSGRAFDEQFFGPGTRLTVL.

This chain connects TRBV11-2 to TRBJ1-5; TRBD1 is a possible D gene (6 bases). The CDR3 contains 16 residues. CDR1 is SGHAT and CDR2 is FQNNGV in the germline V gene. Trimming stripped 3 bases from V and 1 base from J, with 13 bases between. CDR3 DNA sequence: TGTGCCAGCAGCTTGAGTCAGGGACAAAGCAATCAGCCCCAGCATTTT. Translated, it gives CASSLSQGQSNQPQHF.

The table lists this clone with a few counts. CDR3 DNA sequence: TGTGCCAGCACCCTAGGACTAGCGGGGGGCCCAGATACGCAGTATTTT. Encoded protein: CASTLGLAGGPDTQYF. The V and J genes are TRBV5-5 and TRBJ2-3; 14 positions agree with TRBD2. Germline trimming cut 6 bases from V and 4 bases from J; bases unmatched to any gene: 7. The length of the CDR3 is 16 residues. Germline V lookup: CDR1 SGHKS, CDR2 YYEKEE (reference sequence).

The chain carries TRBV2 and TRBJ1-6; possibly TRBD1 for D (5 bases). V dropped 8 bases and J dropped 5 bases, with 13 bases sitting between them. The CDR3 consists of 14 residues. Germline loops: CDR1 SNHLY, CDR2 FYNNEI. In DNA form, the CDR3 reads TGTGCCAGCGGGACCGCACGGGATAATTCACCCCTCCACTTT. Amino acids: CASGTARDNSPLHF.

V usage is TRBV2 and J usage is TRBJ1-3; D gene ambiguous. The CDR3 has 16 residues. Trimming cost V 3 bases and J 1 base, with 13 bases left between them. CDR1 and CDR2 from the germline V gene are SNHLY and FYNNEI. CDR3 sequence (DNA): TGTGCCAGCAGTGATCCAATAGGGCGGTCTGGAAACACCATATATTTT. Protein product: CASSDPIGRSGNTIYF.

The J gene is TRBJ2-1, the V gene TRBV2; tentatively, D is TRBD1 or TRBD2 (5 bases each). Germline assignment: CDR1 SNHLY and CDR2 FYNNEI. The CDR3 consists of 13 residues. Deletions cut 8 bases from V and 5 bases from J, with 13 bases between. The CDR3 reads CASQRGPNNEQFF. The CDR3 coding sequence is TGTGCCAGCCAACGGGGACCAAACAATGAGCAGTTCTTC.

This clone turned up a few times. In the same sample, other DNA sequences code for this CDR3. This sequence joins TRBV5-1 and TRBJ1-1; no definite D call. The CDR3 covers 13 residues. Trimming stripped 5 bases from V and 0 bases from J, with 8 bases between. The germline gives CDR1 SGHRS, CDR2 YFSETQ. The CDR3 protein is CASRGSMNTEAFF. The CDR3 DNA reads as TGCGCCAGCAGGGGATCTATGAACACTGAAGCTTTCTTT.

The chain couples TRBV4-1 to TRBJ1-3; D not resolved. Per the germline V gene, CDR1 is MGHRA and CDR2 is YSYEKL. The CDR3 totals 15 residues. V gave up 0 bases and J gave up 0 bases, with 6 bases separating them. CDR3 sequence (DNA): TGCGCCAGCAGCCAAGAAGCGGGCTCTGGAAACACCATATATTTT. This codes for CASSQEAGSGNTIYF.

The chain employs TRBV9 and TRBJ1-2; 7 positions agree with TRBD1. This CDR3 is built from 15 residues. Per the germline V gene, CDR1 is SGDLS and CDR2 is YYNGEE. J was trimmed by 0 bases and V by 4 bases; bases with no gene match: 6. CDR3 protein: CASSPQGGSNYGYTF. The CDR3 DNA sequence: TGTGCCAGCAGCCCCCAGGGGGGGTCTAACTATGGCTACACCTTC.

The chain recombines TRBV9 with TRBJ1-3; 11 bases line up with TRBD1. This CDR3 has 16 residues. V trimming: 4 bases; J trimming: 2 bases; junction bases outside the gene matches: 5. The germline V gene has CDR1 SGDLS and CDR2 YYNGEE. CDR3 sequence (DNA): TGTGCCAGCAGCTCGGGGACAGGGGGGCCTGGAAACACCATATATTTT. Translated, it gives CASSSGTGGPGNTIYF. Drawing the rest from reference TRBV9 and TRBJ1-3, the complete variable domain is DSGVTQTPKHLITATGQRVTLRCSPRSGDLSVYWYQQSLDQGLQFLIQYYNGEERAKGNILERFSAQQFPDLHSELNLSSLELGDSALYFCASSSGTGGPGNTIYFGEGSWLTVV.

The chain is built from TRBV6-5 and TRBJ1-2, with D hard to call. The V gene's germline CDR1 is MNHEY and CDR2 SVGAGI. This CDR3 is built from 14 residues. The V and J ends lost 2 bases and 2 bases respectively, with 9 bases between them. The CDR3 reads CASSYGRENYGYTF. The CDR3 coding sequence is TGTGCCAGCAGTTACGGCCGGGAAAACTATGGCTACACCTTC.